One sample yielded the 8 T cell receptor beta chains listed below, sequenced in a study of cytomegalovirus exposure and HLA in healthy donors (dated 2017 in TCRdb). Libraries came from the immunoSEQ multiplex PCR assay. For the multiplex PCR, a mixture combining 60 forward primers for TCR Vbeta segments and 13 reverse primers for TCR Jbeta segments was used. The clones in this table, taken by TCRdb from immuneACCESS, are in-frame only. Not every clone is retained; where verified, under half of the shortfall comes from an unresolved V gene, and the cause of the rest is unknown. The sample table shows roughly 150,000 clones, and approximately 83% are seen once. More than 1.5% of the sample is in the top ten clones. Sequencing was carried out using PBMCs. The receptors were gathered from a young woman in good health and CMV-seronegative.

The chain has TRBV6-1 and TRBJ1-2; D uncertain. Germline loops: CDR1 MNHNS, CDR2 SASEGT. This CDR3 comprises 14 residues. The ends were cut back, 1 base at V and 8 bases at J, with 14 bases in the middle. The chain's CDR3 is CASSEVEGFRGYTF. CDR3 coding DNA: TGTGCCAGCAGTGAAGTAGAGGGATTTAGAGGCTACACCTTC.

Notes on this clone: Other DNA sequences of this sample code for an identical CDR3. The CDR3 DNA sequence: TGTGCCTGGAGCGGACAGGGCAATCAGCCCCAGCATTTT. The encoded protein is CAWSGQGNQPQHF. The rearrangement links TRBV30 to TRBJ1-5, with 7 bases aligning to TRBD1. V shed 3 bases and J 2 bases; nucleotides not matched to a gene: 1. This CDR3 is built from 13 residues. The germline CDR1 and CDR2 sequences are GTSNPN and SVGIG (reference sequence).

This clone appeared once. The CDR3 sequence: CAWSVGRGYGYTF. The CDR3 region has the DNA TGTGCCTGGAGTGTGGGCAGGGGCTATGGCTACACCTTC. This chain joins TRBV30 and TRBJ1-2, with D perhaps matching TRBD1 (6 bases). This CDR3 region has 13 residues. The germline V and J ends were trimmed by 0 bases and 4 bases, with 9 bases remaining between them. Looked up from germline, CDR1 is GTSNPN and CDR2 is SVGIG (reference sequence).

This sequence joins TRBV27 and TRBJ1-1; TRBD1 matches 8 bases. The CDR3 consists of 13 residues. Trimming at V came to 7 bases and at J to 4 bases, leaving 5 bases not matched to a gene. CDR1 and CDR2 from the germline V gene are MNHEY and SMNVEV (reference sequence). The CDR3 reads CASKGQGGTEAFF. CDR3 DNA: TGTGCCAGCAAAGGACAGGGAGGCACTGAAGCTTTCTTT.

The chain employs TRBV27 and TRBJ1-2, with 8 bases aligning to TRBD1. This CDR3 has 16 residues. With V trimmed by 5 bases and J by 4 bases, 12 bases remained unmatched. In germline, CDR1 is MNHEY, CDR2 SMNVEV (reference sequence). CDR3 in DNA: TGTGCCAGCAGTACGCGGACAGGGAGCCTCCTCTATGGCTACACCTTC. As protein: CASSTRTGSLLYGYTF.

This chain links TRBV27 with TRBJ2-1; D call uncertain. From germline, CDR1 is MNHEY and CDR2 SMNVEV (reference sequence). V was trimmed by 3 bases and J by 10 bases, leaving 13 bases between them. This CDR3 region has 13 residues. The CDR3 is CASSFLGDPEQFF. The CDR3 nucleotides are TGTGCCAGCAGTTTTCTTGGAGATCCCGAGCAGTTCTTC.

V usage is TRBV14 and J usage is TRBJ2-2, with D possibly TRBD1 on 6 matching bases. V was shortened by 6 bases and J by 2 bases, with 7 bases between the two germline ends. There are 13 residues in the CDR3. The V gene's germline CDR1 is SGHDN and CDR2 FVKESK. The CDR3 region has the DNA TGTGCCAGCAGACAGGGAAACACCGGGGAGCTGTTTTTT. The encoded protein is CASRQGNTGELFF.

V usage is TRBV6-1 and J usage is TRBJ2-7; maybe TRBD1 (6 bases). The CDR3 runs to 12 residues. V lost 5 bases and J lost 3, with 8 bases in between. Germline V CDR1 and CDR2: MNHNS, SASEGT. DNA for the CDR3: TGTGCCAGCAGTTGGACAGACTACGAGCAGTACTTC. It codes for CASSWTDYEQYF.